This T cell receptor (beta chain) was retrieved from a study of blood T cell repertoires in COVID-19. The CDR3 spans 14 residues. Germline CDR1 and CDR2: MDHEN and SYDVKM. V dropped 5 bases and J dropped 10; count of bases not matched to a gene: 11. Sequenced by immunoSEQ multiplex PCR; TCRdb stores in-frame clones only, minus some. Among 390,000 or so clones, approximately 89% were seen once, and the ten largest hold roughly 10%. In this sample, this clone turned up once. The sequence derives from a woman in her 30s with COVID-19, enrolled during active disease. The sample taken for sequencing was peripheral blood. V gene TRBV28 combines with J gene TRBJ2-3, with 8 bases fitting TRBD2. The CDR3 sequence: CASSLGLVLVSQYF. The CDR3 nucleotides are TGTGCCAGCAGTCTGGGACTAGTCCTCGTGTCGCAGTATTTT.